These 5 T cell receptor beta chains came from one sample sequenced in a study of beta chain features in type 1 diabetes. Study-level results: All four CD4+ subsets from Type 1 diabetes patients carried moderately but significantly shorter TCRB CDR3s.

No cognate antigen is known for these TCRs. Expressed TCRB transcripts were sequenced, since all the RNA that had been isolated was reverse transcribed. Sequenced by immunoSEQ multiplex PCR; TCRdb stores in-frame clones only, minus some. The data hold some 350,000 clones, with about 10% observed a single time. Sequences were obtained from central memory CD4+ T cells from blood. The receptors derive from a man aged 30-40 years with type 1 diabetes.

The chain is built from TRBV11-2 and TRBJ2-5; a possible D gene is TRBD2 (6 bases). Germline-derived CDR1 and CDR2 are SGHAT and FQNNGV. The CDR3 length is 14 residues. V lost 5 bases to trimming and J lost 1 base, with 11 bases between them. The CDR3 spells CASSPTGLQETQYF. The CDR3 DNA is TGTGCCAGCAGCCCTACGGGACTCCAAGAGACCCAGTACTTC.

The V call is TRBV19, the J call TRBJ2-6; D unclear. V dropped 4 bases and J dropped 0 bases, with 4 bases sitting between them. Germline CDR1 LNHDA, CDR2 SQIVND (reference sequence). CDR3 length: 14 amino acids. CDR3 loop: CASSKDSGANVLTF. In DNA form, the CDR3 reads TGTGCCAGTAGTAAGGACTCTGGGGCCAACGTCCTGACTTTC.

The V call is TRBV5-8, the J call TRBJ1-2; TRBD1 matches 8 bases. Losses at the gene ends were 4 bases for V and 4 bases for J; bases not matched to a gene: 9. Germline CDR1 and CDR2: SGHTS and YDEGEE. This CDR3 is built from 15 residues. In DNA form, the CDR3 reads TGTGCCAGCAGCCTCGCCCGGACAGGGACCTATGGCTACACCTTC. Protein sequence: CASSLARTGTYGYTF.

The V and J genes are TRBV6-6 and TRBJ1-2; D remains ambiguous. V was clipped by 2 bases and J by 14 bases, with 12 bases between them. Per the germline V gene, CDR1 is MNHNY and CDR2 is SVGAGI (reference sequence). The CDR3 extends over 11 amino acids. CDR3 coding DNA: TGTGCCAGCAGTTACCTTGAAATGGGGACCTTC. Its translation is CASSYLEMGTF.

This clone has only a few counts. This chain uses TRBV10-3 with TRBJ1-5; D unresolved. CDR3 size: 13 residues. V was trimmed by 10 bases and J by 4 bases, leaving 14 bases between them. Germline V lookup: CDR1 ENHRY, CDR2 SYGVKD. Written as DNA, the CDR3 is TGTGCCAGCAACGAGGTAAAAAATCAGCCCCAGCATTTT. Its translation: CASNEVKNQPQHF.